Below, 2 T cell receptor beta chains from the same sample are listed, as sequenced in a study of blood T cell repertoires in COVID-19. The method was immunoSEQ multiplex PCR; TCRdb's version includes in-frame clones alone and lacks a portion of them. Of 150,000 to 200,000 clones in the sample, 87% were seen once. The source material was peripheral blood. These receptors were taken from a human donor in a cohort sampled during active COVID-19.

This clone appeared once. This sample includes further DNA sequences coding for the same CDR3. The rearrangement uses TRBV18 and TRBJ2-3, with 11 bases lining up with TRBD2. Germline CDR1 KGHSH, CDR2 LQKENI. CDR3 length equals 16 residues. The junction had 2 bases not matched to a gene; V was cut back by 3 bases and J by 0 bases. CDR3 bases: TGTGCCAGCTCACCTAGGACTAGCGGGAGCACAGATACGCAGTATTTT. Amino acid sequence: CASSPRTSGSTDTQYF.

This chain joins TRBV29-1 and TRBJ1-1; a weak D match, TRBD1 (6 bases). The V gene lost 5 bases and the J gene lost 4 bases, with 11 bases spanning the gap. Germline assignment: CDR1 SQVTM and CDR2 ANQGSEA. The CDR3 totals 12 residues. CDR3 nucleotides: TGCAGCGTTCGTCCAGGGGCCACTGAAGCTTTCTTT. It specifies CSVRPGATEAFF.